Only a few counts were recorded for the clone carrying this TCR beta chain. The sample belongs to a study of identical twins. One entry per CDR3 protein results from TCRdb running MiXCR on the 5' RACE reads. The table has 250,000 or so distinct CDR3 sequences, approximately 8.6% seen once. The length of the CDR3 is 17 residues. V was pared by 0 bases and J by 3 bases, with 17 bases between. Germline loops: CDR1 LNHNV, CDR2 YYDKDF (reference sequence). The sample also formed part of further work on yellow fever vaccine responses in identical twins.

The V gene is TRBV15, the J gene TRBJ2-5; D is tentatively TRBD1 or TRBD2 (5 bases each). The sequencing sample was made of CD8+ T cells sorted from blood. The receptor was isolated from a woman younger than 30 in good health. This CDR3 reads CATSRDWGSVLEETQYF. The CDR3 nucleotides are TGTGCCACCAGCAGAGATTGGGGGTCGGTTTTAGAAGAGACCCAGTACTTC.